Listed below are T cell receptor beta chains from one sample, sequenced in a study of blood T cells in healthy people across ages. In TCRdb, the 5' RACE reads were re-called with MiXCR into one record per CDR3 protein. The profile covers 580,000 or so distinct CDR3 sequences, with roughly 48% appearing a single time and 20% to 25% taken by the ten largest. Sequenced material: blood. All receptors derive from an older man in good health. CDR3s include the opening cysteine and the closing phenylalanine or tryptophan.

j_call v_call cdr3_aa
TRBJ1-4 TRBV29-1 CSVRTGVNEKLFF
TRBJ1-6 TRBV20-1 CSARWGIVDSPLHF
TRBJ1-1 TRBV6-4 CASSETGGRTEAFF
TRBJ1-2 TRBV9 CASSVDHSSNYGYTF
TRBJ2-7 TRBV6-2/TRBV6-3 CASSYALAGGAYEQYF
TRBJ2-7 TRBV13 CASSPPAVGSYEQYF
TRBJ2-1 TRBV12-3/TRBV12-4 CASTSYSASSYNEQFF
NA TRBV20-1 CSARDPNEQYF
TRBJ2-7 TRBV11-1 CASSPTTAGTGWYEQYF
TRBJ2-3 TRBV15 CATSTLAGLSTDTQYF
TRBJ2-3 TRBV5-1 CASSLTGAPSGRAADTQYF
NA TRBV7-2 CACSPGPGFRYEQYF
TRBJ2-7 TRBV6-2/TRBV6-3 CASSGTSGGTFSYEQYF
TRBJ2-7 TRBV20-1 CSARALAGEYEQYF
TRBJ2-5 TRBV6-6 CASSYWDDRGGEQYF
NA TRBV7-2 CASSLGSGAYNEQYF
TRBJ1-2 TRBV7-2 CASSPDKGIGYTF
TRBJ1-2 TRBV20-1 CSARGGEHGYTF
TRBJ2-1 TRBV4-3 CASSQGTGGHAYNEQFF
TRBJ2-7 TRBV20-1 CSARGPLSYEQYF
TRBJ2-3 TRBV6-2/TRBV6-3 CASSPRQNTDTQYF
TRBJ1-2 TRBV7-9 CASSAGQGEGYTF
TRBJ1-2 TRBV7-9 CASSGPGQGSTNYGYTF
TRBJ1-1 TRBV7-9 CASSSRQRSVNTEAFF
TRBJ1-5 TRBV20-1 CSARELGQGDQPQHF
TRBJ2-1 TRBV20-1 CSARWLASSYNEQFF
TRBJ2-3 TRBV9 CASSGGTTDTQYF
TRBJ2-1 TRBV6-2/TRBV6-3 CASSYSLAGLPTEQFF
TRBJ2-1 TRBV2 CASSVQTWGFNEQFF
NA TRBV18 CASSPRGQDEQYF
TRBJ1-6 TRBV6-5 CASTRERNSPLHF
TRBJ2-7 TRBV28 CASSSLGGPSYEQYF
TRBJ2-5 TRBV29-1 CSGTREETQYF
TRBJ2-1 TRBV5-5 CASSLVGLAPNNEQFF
TRBJ1-1 TRBV7-2 CASSLYEGSRAFF
TRBJ2-1 TRBV7-2 CASSSTGQGLSYEQFF
TRBJ2-1 TRBV15 CATTAKNDNEQFF
TRBJ1-1 TRBV7-9 CASSPRGILNTEAFF
TRBJ2-7 TRBV4-3 CASSQEIGGEQYF
TRBJ2-1 TRBV7-9 CASSLPGLAGLRVQFF
TRBJ2-1 TRBV20-1 CSTREKGGTYNEQFF
TRBJ2-1 TRBV9 CASSAQGQGAYNEQFF
TRBJ2-2 TRBV27 CASSPPGRGNTGELFF
NA TRBV28 CASSSPTGRWNYEQYF
TRBJ2-2 TRBV20-1 CSARDRRWGNTGELFF